These 2 T cell receptor beta chains were all obtained from the same sample, sequenced in a study of T-cell reconstitution after alpha-beta-depleted transplantation in children. Unique molecular identifiers were incorporated into the prepared TCRbeta library. TCRdb reprocessed the PCR reads via MiXCR and lists one record per CDR3 protein. The table records 490,000 or so distinct CDR3 sequences, roughly an eighth of them present only once. Sequencing used PBMCs from the stem cell graft donor, obtained from the stem cell graft. Receptors were obtained from a human donor who donated a stem cell graft to a child with combined immunodeficiency.

This clonotype occurred a few times. This chain links TRBV5-1 with TRBJ2-1; 8 nucleotides align to TRBD2. After removal of 3 bases from V and 5 bases from J, the junction contained 7 bases not matched to a gene. This CDR3 is 15 amino acids long. Germline CDR1 SGHRS, CDR2 YFSETQ. CDR3 amino acids: CASSSGLAENNEQFF. For the CDR3, the DNA is TGCGCCAGCAGCTCTGGACTAGCAGAAAACAATGAGCAGTTCTTC.

This chain links TRBV6-1 with TRBJ1-2; D may be TRBD1 (5 bases). CDR1 and CDR2 (germline): MNHNS, SASEGT. There are 13 residues in the CDR3. The V end was cut by 6 bases, the J end by 4 bases, with 12 bases between. CDR3 protein: CASSPPGTYGYTF. The CDR3 nucleotides read TGTGCCAGCAGCCCGCCGGGGACCTATGGCTACACCTTC.